Listed below are T cell receptor beta chains from one sample, sequenced in a study of blood T cell repertoires in COVID-19. TCRdb's copy holds only in-frame clones and misses some; the assay was immunoSEQ multiplex PCR. The table shows around 310,000 clones, with about 90% occurring only once. Sequencing was done on a sample of PBMCs or T cells enriched from blood (not recorded which). The receptors stem from a young man who had recovered from COVID-19. Both conserved end residues are part of each CDR3. Where a row states a size, it is once, few, many or the class of an expanded clone; other rows omit it.

J: TRBJ1-5; V: TRBV2; size: -; CDR3: CASRASGGHSNQPQHF
J: TRBJ1-2; V: TRBV5-1; size: once; CDR3: CASSSTGMEGYTF
J: TRBJ2-7; V: TRBV3-1/TRBV3-2; size: -; CDR3: CASSLGTSGPYEQYF
J: TRBJ1-5; V: TRBV19; size: -; CDR3: CASSQWAGQGRIQPQHF
J: TRBJ2-7; V: TRBV29-1; size: -; CDR3: CSVEEGSTYEQYF
J: TRBJ2-7; V: TRBV24-1; size: -; CDR3: CATSDDRDNYEQYF
J: TRBJ1-2; V: TRBV19; size: -; CDR3: CASSRQGHNYGYTF
J: TRBJ1-4; V: TRBV13; size: -; CDR3: CASSMRGISEKLFF
J: TRBJ1-4; V: TRBV7-7; size: -; CDR3: CASSLGGRNEKLFF
J: TRBJ2-3; V: TRBV25-1; size: few; CDR3: CASSEFGHTDTQYF
J: TRBJ2-3; V: TRBV6-5; size: once; CDR3: CASRSTGGTDTQYF
J: TRBJ1-5; V: TRBV18; size: -; CDR3: CASSPQGGQPQHF
J: TRBJ2-7; V: TRBV7-6; size: -; CDR3: CASSFPGLGWHEQYF
J: TRBJ1-1; V: TRBV9; size: -; CDR3: CASSVAMGGTEAFF
J: TRBJ1-1; V: TRBV5-5; size: -; CDR3: CASILQGPGRPEAFF
J: TRBJ1-2; V: TRBV28; size: -; CDR3: CASSWTGGVVGNYGYTF
J: TRBJ1-6; V: TRBV5-1; size: -; CDR3: CASSDPGQGTSPLHF
J: TRBJ1-4; V: TRBV19; size: -; CDR3: CASSLGQALGGEKLFF
J: TRBJ1-5; V: TRBV6-1; size: once; CDR3: CASSEERAGALLNQPQHF
J: TRBJ2-3; V: TRBV5-1; size: -; CDR3: CASSSGQSTDTQYF
J: TRBJ1-2; V: TRBV9; size: -; CDR3: CASSVDETGGFYGYTF
J: TRBJ2-3; V: TRBV5-8; size: -; CDR3: CASSPGTGAVTDTQYF
J: TRBJ2-2; V: TRBV27; size: -; CDR3: CASSLLAGGPAGELFF
J: TRBJ1-2; V: TRBV7-9; size: -; CDR3: CASSFAGPDGYTF
J: TRBJ2-7; V: TRBV24-1; size: -; CDR3: CATSSPRQGAYEQYF
J: TRBJ1-2; V: TRBV5-1; size: -; CDR3: CASSFDGTGAHSPFYGYTF
J: TRBJ1-1; V: TRBV27; size: -; CDR3: CASSPRRVTEAFF
J: TRBJ1-1; V: TRBV14; size: -; CDR3: CASSQDQGSDRVGTEAFF
J: TRBJ1-4; V: TRBV12-3/TRBV12-4; size: -; CDR3: CASSRGGWEKLFF
J: TRBJ1-6; V: TRBV28; size: -; CDR3: CASRQGQGEGSSYNSPLHF
J: TRBJ2-5; V: TRBV27; size: -; CDR3: CASSTSGGVKTQYF
J: TRBJ2-5; V: TRBV24-1; size: -; CDR3: CATSDPRQSAETQYF
J: TRBJ1-2; V: TRBV5-1; size: -; CDR3: CASSLGRVGYTF
J: TRBJ1-1; V: TRBV7-9; size: -; CDR3: CASSLRGDRGNTEAFF
J: TRBJ1-6; V: TRBV18; size: many; CDR3: CASSPSTGTENSPLHF
J: TRBJ2-7; V: TRBV27; size: -; CDR3: CASSLSAGALYEQYF
J: TRBJ2-4; V: TRBV5-6; size: -; CDR3: CASSLIGGSKEDIQYF
J: TRBJ2-3; V: TRBV27; size: once; CDR3: CASVQRGGSAQYF
J: TRBJ1-2; V: TRBV7-9; size: -; CDR3: CASSATGWGYGYTF
J: TRBJ2-2; V: TRBV29-1; size: once; CDR3: CSVVYNANTGELFF
J: TRBJ1-6; V: TRBV30; size: -; CDR3: CAWRDGGSAYNSPLHF
J: TRBJ1-1; V: TRBV3-1/TRBV3-2; size: -; CDR3: CASSLKTPALEAFF
J: TRBJ1-2; V: TRBV29-1; size: -; CDR3: CSVWDRGLNYGYTF
J: TRBJ2-2; V: TRBV18; size: -; CDR3: CASSPRWSRGGELFF
J: TRBJ1-1; V: TRBV5-1; size: once; CDR3: CASSYSHRADTEAFF